This T cell receptor beta chain was obtained from a study of response to subunit inactivated influenza vaccine. A single record per CDR3 protein comes from TCRdb applying MiXCR to the RT-PCR reads. Here the sample spans 550,000 to 800,000 distinct CDR3 sequences, around 13% being singletons. Germline V gives CDR1 LGHDT, CDR2 YNNKEL (reference sequence). Losses at the gene ends were 1 base for V and 2 bases for J; bases not matched to a gene: 1. The CDR3 extends over 14 amino acids. This clonotype showed up many times. Its antigen is undetermined. General study findings and limits: New T cells are recruited in small numbers by each seasonal influenza vaccination, according to the authors' suggestion.

The receptor was derived from a man aged 50 to 60 who received an inactivated influenza vaccine. The chain employs TRBV3-1 and TRBJ2-7; 8 bases map to TRBD1. Sequencing used PBMCs from blood, obtained 14 to 15 days before vaccination. CDR3 in amino acids: CASSQGQGTYEQYF. The CDR3 DNA reads as TGTGCCAGCAGCCAAGGACAGGGGACCTACGAGCAGTACTTC.